Sequencing of this TCR beta chain was carried out in a study of T-cell memory formation after mild COVID-19. Study-level points and caveats: Mainly CM and EM harbored the contracting CD4+ clones; mainly EMRA harbored the CD8+ ones.

Using constant-segment primers, 5'RACE produced TCR alpha and TCR beta cDNA libraries carrying sample barcodes and UMIs. TCRdb itself ran the 5' RACE reads through MiXCR, one entry per CDR3 protein. The repertoire holds 500,000 to 650,000 distinct CDR3 sequences, with roughly 22% as singletons. This CDR3 is built from 14 residues. V was clipped by 2 bases and J by 2 bases, with 11 bases between them. In germline, CDR1 is SGDLS, CDR2 YYNGEE. This clonotype was seen only a few times. No antigen is known for it. The chain uses TRBV9 and TRBJ2-7; D may be TRBD2 (5 bases). Sequencing was done on a sample of PBMCs or a T cell subset sorted from them (not recorded which). The TCR comes from an adult woman who had mild COVID-19 (a few samples of this study predate the infection). Cell type and time point are not known. The DNA of the CDR3 is TGTGCCAGCAGCGTGGCGGGTACAGCCTACGAGCAGTACTTC. Amino acids: CASSVAGTAYEQYF.